Below, 26 T cell receptor beta chains from the same sample are listed, as sequenced in a study of T cell changes during pregnancy in multiple sclerosis. Clones were sequenced by immunoSEQ multiplex PCR, and TCRdb holds only the in-frame ones, with some missing. The data contain tens of thousands of clones, approximately 90% of them seen just once; the ten biggest clones take up 5.5% to 8%. The starting material was CD8+ T cells from peripheral blood mononuclear cells, obtained in the second trimester of pregnancy. These receptors were obtained from a female donor with multiple sclerosis, enrolled in a pregnancy study.

The chain recombines TRBV7-3 with TRBJ2-1, with TRBD2 matching 7 bases. Trimming took 1 base from V and 0 from J; bases not matched to a gene: 0. Germline V gives CDR1 SGHTA, CDR2 FQGTGA. The length of the CDR3 is 15 residues. The CDR3 loop is CASSLIAGSYNEQFF. The CDR3 DNA is TGTGCCAGCAGCTTAATAGCGGGCTCCTACAATGAGCAGTTCTTC. Complete variable domain (other parts from reference TRBV7-3 and TRBJ2-1): GAGVSQTPSNKVTEKGKYVELRCDPISGHTALYWYRQSLGQGPEFLIYFQGTGAADDSGLPNDRFFAVRPEGSVSTLKIQRTERGDSAVYLCASSLIAGSYNEQFFGPGTRLTVL.

The rearrangement links TRBV9 to TRBJ2-6; TRBD2 might be the D (5 bases). With 3 bases removed from V and 0 bases from J, the gap between germline ends came to 10 bases. The CDR3 covers 16 residues. Germline CDR1 and CDR2: SGDLS and YYNGEE. The CDR3 region has the DNA TGTGCCAGCAGCGAAAGAGGGAGCTCTGGGGCCAACGTCCTGACTTTC. It translates to CASSERGSSGANVLTF.

This chain uses TRBV15 with TRBJ2-7; no reliable D call. The V end lost 0 bases, the J end lost 12 bases, and 12 bases lay between the germline ends. Per germline, CDR1 LNHNV and CDR2 YYDKDF (reference sequence). There are 12 residues in the CDR3. CDR3 bases: TGTGCCACCAGCAGAGATACGGGTATTTCGTACTTC. It codes for CATSRDTGISYF.

For the CDR3, the DNA is TGTGCCAGCCAACGGACAGGGAATGAGCAGTTCTTC. Protein product: CASQRTGNEQFF. The V gene is TRBV5-6, the J gene TRBJ2-1; 8 bases are a match to TRBD1. CDR3 length: 12 amino acids. V dropped 7 bases and J dropped 7; count of bases not matched to a gene: 4. Germline V lookup: CDR1 SGHDT, CDR2 YYEEEE.

The chain combines TRBV15 with TRBJ1-1; a possible D gene is TRBD1 (5 bases). The CDR3 is made up of 11 amino acids. The V gene's germline CDR1 is LNHNV and CDR2 YYDKDF (reference sequence). V was cut by 5 bases and J by 11 bases, with 12 bases left in between. The CDR3 spells CATSPGGEAFF. The DNA of the CDR3 is TGTGCCACCAGCCCGGGGGGTGAGGCTTTCTTT. The full variable domain, its missing parts supplied by reference TRBV15 and TRBJ1-1, is DAMVIQNPRYQVTQFGKPVTLSCSQTLNHNVMYWYQQKSSQAPKLLFHYYDKDFNNEADTPDNFQSRRPNTSFCFLDIRSPGLGDTAMYLCATSPGGEAFFGQGTRLTVV.

This clone appeared once. The J gene is TRBJ2-1, the V gene TRBV27; D might be TRBD1 (6 bases). CDR1 and CDR2 from the germline V gene are MNHEY and SMNVEV (reference sequence). The CDR3 loop spans 14 amino acids. The V end lost 7 bases, the J end lost 2 bases, and 12 bases lay between the germline ends. This CDR3 reads CASTPWGPYNEQFF. The CDR3 coding sequence is TGTGCCAGCACCCCCTGGGGGCCCTACAATGAGCAGTTCTTC.

J is TRBJ2-7 and V is TRBV4-3; a weak D match, TRBD1 (5 bases). The CDR3 has 19 residues. Germline CDR1 LGHNA, CDR2 YSLEER. V lost 3 bases to trimming and J lost 0 bases, with 24 bases between them. DNA of the CDR3: TGCGCCAGCAGCCAGAGCCCCTTTCACGACAGATCACCCTCCTACGAGCAGTACTTC. It yields the protein CASSQSPFHDRSPSYEQYF.

The chain employs TRBV27 and TRBJ2-7; 8 nucleotides match TRBD1. This CDR3 has 13 amino acids. Germline V gene data show CDR1 as MNHEY and CDR2 as SMNVEV (reference sequence). The ends lost 5 bases at V and 7 bases at J; junction bases unmatched: 7. CDR3 loop: CASSSPGTGEQYF. CDR3 nucleotide sequence: TGTGCCAGCAGTAGCCCCGGGACAGGAGAGCAGTACTTC.

This clone was seen a few times. V usage is TRBV4-3 and J usage is TRBJ2-7; 9 nucleotides align to TRBD1. Looked up from germline, CDR1 is LGHNA and CDR2 is YSLEER. The ends lost 0 bases at V and 3 bases at J; junction bases unmatched: 6. The CDR3 runs to 16 residues. This chain's CDR3 is CASSQDETGGFYEQYF. DNA of the CDR3: TGCGCCAGCAGCCAAGATGAGACAGGGGGTTTCTACGAGCAGTACTTC.

The genes are TRBV27 and TRBJ1-1; D perhaps matches TRBD1 (6 bases). The CDR3 loop spans 13 amino acids. The V end was cut by 6 bases, the J end by 4 bases, with 12 bases between. Germline-derived CDR1 and CDR2 are MNHEY and SMNVEV (reference sequence). Here the CDR3 DNA reads TGTGCCAGCAGGGCACAGGGAAGCACTGAAGCTTTCTTT. Amino acid sequence: CASRAQGSTEAFF.

J is TRBJ2-5 and V is TRBV14, with a tentative D call TRBD2 (6 bases). The V end lost 4 bases, the J end lost 1 base, and 16 bases lay between the germline ends. The CDR3 sequence is 16 residues long. Germline V gene lookup returns CDR1 SGHDN and CDR2 FVKESK. For the CDR3, the DNA is TGTGCCAGCAGCCCCCCCCGGGCGGGGATCCAAGAGACCCAGTACTTC. Translated: CASSPPRAGIQETQYF.

This clone has a single count. J is TRBJ2-7 and V is TRBV27; D is possibly TRBD2 (5 bases). In germline, CDR1 is MNHEY, CDR2 SMNVEV (reference sequence). The CDR3 totals 14 residues. V was pared by 2 bases and J by 0 bases, with 8 bases between. The CDR3 reads CASSLAAGSYEQYF. The CDR3 DNA reads TGTGCCAGCAGTTTAGCGGCGGGCTCCTACGAGCAGTACTTC.

In its sample, this clone was seen a few times. The chain has TRBV6-1 and TRBJ2-7; 10 nucleotides match TRBD2. This CDR3 spans 13 amino acids. V dropped 8 bases and J dropped 5; count of bases not matched to a gene: 6. Germline V gives CDR1 MNHNS, CDR2 SASEGT. The CDR3 DNA reads TGTGCCAGCGAGGCGGGACTAGCGAACGAGCAGTACTTC. It translates to CASEAGLANEQYF.

The CDR3 sequence is CASSQTGSVYGYTF. CDR3 DNA sequence: TGTGCCAGCAGCCAGACAGGGAGTGTTTATGGCTACACCTTC. V usage is TRBV28 and J usage is TRBJ1-2, with TRBD1 matching over 7 bases. Germline values: CDR1 MDHEN, CDR2 SYDVKM. Unmatched junction bases numbered 9, after V lost 6 bases and J lost 5 bases. The CDR3 consists of 14 residues.

The rearrangement joins TRBV6-5 to TRBJ2-7, with 8 bases identical to TRBD2. CDR3 length: 14 amino acids. CDR1 MNHEY and CDR2 SVGAGI come from the germline V gene. The ends lost 5 bases at V and 2 bases at J; junction bases unmatched: 5. The CDR3 nucleotides read TGTGCCAGCAGTCCTTCGGGACTAGCCTACGAGCAGTACTTC. Translating it yields CASSPSGLAYEQYF.

V gene TRBV19 combines with J gene TRBJ1-2; D perhaps matches TRBD1 (5 bases). This CDR3 is 17 amino acids long. V was pared by 0 bases and J by 3 bases, with 17 bases between. CDR1 and CDR2 (germline): LNHDA, SQIVND (reference sequence). The chain's CDR3 is CASSIDLVAGRDYGYTF. The CDR3 DNA reads TGTGCCAGTAGTATAGATCTAGTGGCAGGCAGGGACTATGGCTACACCTTC.

The chain joins TRBV7-9 to TRBJ2-1; D is unclear. The CDR3 is 15 amino acids. V lost 3 bases and J lost 0, with 9 bases in between. Germline V CDR1 and CDR2: SEHNR, FQNEAQ (reference sequence). CDR3 nucleotides: TGTGCCAGCAGCTTCCCCCCGAGCTCCTACAATGAGCAGTTCTTC. Its translation: CASSFPPSSYNEQFF.

The genes are TRBV6-5 and TRBJ1-2; D gene unclear. In germline, CDR1 is MNHEY, CDR2 SVGAGI. Trimming stripped 2 bases from V and 4 bases from J, with 8 bases between. CDR3 length equals 13 residues. CDR3 sequence (DNA): TGTGCCAGCAGTTACAGGGAGCGCTATGGCTACACCTTC. Protein: CASSYRERYGYTF.

This chain connects TRBV10-1 to TRBJ1-5; perhaps TRBD1 as D (6 bases). The CDR3 runs to 18 residues. From germline, CDR1 is WNHNN and CDR2 SYGVQD (reference sequence). V was trimmed by 0 bases and J by 1 base, leaving 16 bases between them. DNA of the CDR3: TGCGCCAGCAGTGAGTCGAGTCAGGGGTCGGGAAGCAATCAGCCCCAGCATTTT. This gives the protein CASSESSQGSGSNQPQHF.

J is TRBJ1-4 and V is TRBV7-9; no definite D call. The CDR3 totals 14 residues. Germline CDR1 reads SEHNR; CDR2 reads FQNEAQ (reference sequence). The ends were cut back, 1 base at V and 6 bases at J, with 9 bases in the middle. CDR3 nucleotides: TGTGCCAGCAGCTTAGTCGGCGGCGATGAAAAACTGTTTTTT. It yields the protein CASSLVGGDEKLFF.

CDR3 coding DNA: TGTGCCAGCAGTGAAGCAGGGGCTTCCTACGAGCAGTACTTC. It codes for CASSEAGASYEQYF. The chain joins TRBV25-1 to TRBJ2-7; D perhaps matches TRBD1 (6 bases). V was cut by 2 bases and J by 1 base, with 9 bases left in between. CDR1 is MGHDK and CDR2 is SYGVNS in the germline V gene. This CDR3 has 14 residues.

The chain links TRBV19 to TRBJ2-1; weak D call: TRBD2 (5 bases). The CDR3 extends over 15 amino acids. The germline gives CDR1 LNHDA, CDR2 SQIVND (reference sequence). The germline V and J ends were trimmed by 6 bases and 0 bases, with 12 bases remaining between them. The CDR3 DNA is TGTGCCAGTAGCCCTCCGGGAAGCTCCTACAATGAGCAGTTCTTC. This encodes CASSPPGSSYNEQFF.

The chain is built from TRBV6-1 and TRBJ2-5; no firm D call. CDR1 is MNHNS and CDR2 is SASEGT in the germline V gene. The CDR3 length is 16 residues. Trimming shortened V by 1 base and J by 2 bases, and 14 bases separated the two germline ends. The CDR3 here is CASSEVSLRTQETQYF. The CDR3 nucleotides are TGTGCCAGCAGTGAAGTCTCACTGAGAACTCAAGAGACCCAGTACTTC.

CDR3 DNA: TGTGCCAGCAGCCAATGGCTAGCGGACACCCAGTACTTC. Translating it yields CASSQWLADTQYF. The V gene is TRBV14, the J gene TRBJ2-5, with 7 bases lining up with TRBD2. This CDR3 is built from 13 residues. Germline lookup yields CDR1 SGHDN and CDR2 FVKESK. The J segment lost 8 bases and the V segment lost 2 bases, leaving 5 bases of the junction unmatched.

The chain has TRBV27 and TRBJ1-5; 8 nucleotides match TRBD1. Trimming removed 3 bases from V and 7 bases from J; junction bases left unmatched: 5. The CDR3 has 14 residues. Germline V lookup: CDR1 MNHEY, CDR2 SMNVEV (reference sequence). CDR3 bases: TGTGCCAGCAGTTTTCAGGGGGCGGAACAGCCCCAGCATTTT. It specifies CASSFQGAEQPQHF.

The rearrangement joins TRBV18 to TRBJ2-1; 10 positions agree with TRBD2. The CDR3 runs to 14 residues. The germline V gene encodes CDR1 KGHSH and CDR2 LQKENI. V shed 3 bases, J shed 5 bases, and the junction held 1 base outside the gene matches. CDR3 region: CASSPSGRNNEQFF. CDR3 bases: TGTGCCAGCTCACCTAGCGGGAGGAACAATGAGCAGTTCTTC.